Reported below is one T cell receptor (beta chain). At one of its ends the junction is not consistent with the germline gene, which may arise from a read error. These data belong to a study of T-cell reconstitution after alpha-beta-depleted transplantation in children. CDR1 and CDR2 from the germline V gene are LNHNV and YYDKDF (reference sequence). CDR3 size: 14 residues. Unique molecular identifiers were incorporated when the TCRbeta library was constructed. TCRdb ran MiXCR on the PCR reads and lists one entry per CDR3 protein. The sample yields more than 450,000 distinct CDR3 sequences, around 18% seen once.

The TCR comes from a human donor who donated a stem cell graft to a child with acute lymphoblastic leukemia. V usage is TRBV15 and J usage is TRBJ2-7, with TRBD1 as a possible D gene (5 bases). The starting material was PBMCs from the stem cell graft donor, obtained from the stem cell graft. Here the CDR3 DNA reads TGTGCCACCAGTAGAGACCAGGGCTCCTACGAGCAGTACTTC. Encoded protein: CATSRDQGSYEQYF.